These 22 T cell receptor beta chains share one sample of origin, sequenced in a study of PD-1 blockade in classical Hodgkin lymphoma. Sequenced by immunoSEQ multiplex PCR; TCRdb stores in-frame clones only, minus some. The table has tens of thousands of clones, over 70% seen once. Every one of the patients relapsed after autologous stem cell transplantation (brentuximab vedotin exposure was variable). The sample consisted of peripheral blood mononuclear cells (PBMCs), taken before the second cycle of nivolumab. All receptors derive from a human donor with classical Hodgkin lymphoma.

This rearrangement joins TRBV7-9 to TRBJ1-6; TRBD1 is a possible D gene (5 bases). The CDR3 length is 12 residues. Trimming cost V 5 bases and J 7 bases, with 6 bases left between them. Germline-derived CDR1 and CDR2 are SEHNR and FQNEAQ (reference sequence). The CDR3 bases are TGTGCCAGCAGCGCAGGGAATTCACCCCTCCACTTT. Amino acids: CASSAGNSPLHF. Filled out from reference TRBV7-9 and TRBJ1-6, the complete variable domain reads DTGVSQNPRHKITKRGQNVTFRCDPISEHNRLYWYRQTLGQGPEFLTYFQNEAQLEKSRLLSDRFSAERPKGSFSTLEIQRTEQGDSAMYLCASSAGNSPLHFGNGTRLTVT.

V and J are TRBV7-2 and TRBJ2-7; tentatively, D is TRBD1 (6 bases). With 5 bases removed from V and 2 bases from J, the gap between germline ends came to 16 bases. The germline gives CDR1 SGHTA, CDR2 FQGNSA. The length of the CDR3 is 15 residues. CDR3 DNA sequence: TGTGCCAGCAGCGGATACAGGGAGCAAACCTACGAGCAGTACTTC. It codes for CASSGYREQTYEQYF.

The chain is built from TRBV4-1 and TRBJ2-3; 10 bases align to TRBD2. CDR1 is MGHRA and CDR2 is YSYEKL in the germline V gene. J was trimmed by 3 bases and V by 1 base; bases with no gene match: 7. The CDR3 loop spans 17 amino acids. CDR3 nucleotides: TGCGCCAGCAGCCAAGGGGTCTTAGCGGGGGGAACAGATACGCAGTATTTT. Translation: CASSQGVLAGGTDTQYF.

The chain couples TRBV27 to TRBJ2-7; D might be TRBD2 (5 bases). Germline CDR1 reads MNHEY; CDR2 reads SMNVEV (reference sequence). V was clipped by 3 bases and J by 5 bases, with 11 bases between them. The CDR3 consists of 13 residues. CDR3 DNA sequence: TGTGCCAGCAGTTTCGGGAACATGAACGAGCAGTACTTC. Its protein is CASSFGNMNEQYF.

The chain links TRBV27 to TRBJ2-1; D call uncertain. This CDR3 comprises 14 residues. The germline gives CDR1 MNHEY, CDR2 SMNVEV (reference sequence). The V gene lost 6 bases and the J gene lost 6 bases, with 15 bases spanning the gap. CDR3 region: CASRSHRGPNEQFF. As DNA, the CDR3 is TGTGCCAGCAGATCTCACCGTGGCCCCAATGAGCAGTTCTTC.

J is TRBJ2-1 and V is TRBV9; TRBD2 aligns across 9 bases. The CDR3 spans 16 residues. V lost 4 bases to trimming and J lost 1 base; unmatched junction nucleotides: 6. The germline CDR1 and CDR2 sequences are SGDLS and YYNGEE. The chain's CDR3 is CASSTGTSISYNEQFF. The CDR3 DNA reads TGTGCCAGCAGCACCGGGACTAGCATTTCCTACAATGAGCAGTTCTTC.

The chain combines TRBV2 with TRBJ2-5; no reliable D call. Trimming stripped 1 base from V and 7 bases from J, with 10 bases between. This CDR3 is 13 amino acids long. Per germline, CDR1 SNHLY and CDR2 FYNNEI. CDR3 sequence reads: CASSEDLAGTQYF. The CDR3 DNA sequence: TGTGCCAGCAGTGAAGACCTGGCCGGGACCCAGTACTTC.

This clone is medium-sized (0.01 to 0.1%) within its sample. The chain employs TRBV28 and TRBJ1-2; 8 bases map to TRBD1. CDR3 length: 15 residues. The ends lost 6 bases at V and 4 bases at J; junction bases unmatched: 10. The germline gives CDR1 MDHEN, CDR2 SYDVKM. The CDR3 region has the DNA TGTGCCAGCAGCCTAGTCAGGGGGCAGGGCTATGGCTACACCTTC. Translation: CASSLVRGQGYGYTF.

The chain is built from TRBV7-2 and TRBJ1-4, with D perhaps matching TRBD1 (5 bases). Trimming left V 5 bases short and J 12 bases short, with 16 bases between. From germline, CDR1 is SGHTA and CDR2 FQGNSA. The CDR3 contains 13 residues. The CDR3 DNA reads TGTGCCAGCAGCCCGTCGGGGCCTAGGGAACTGTTTTTT. It codes for CASSPSGPRELFF.

The sample holds one count of this clone. This chain joins TRBV2 and TRBJ2-1; unclear D gene. The germline V gene has CDR1 SNHLY and CDR2 FYNNEI. V lost 8 bases to trimming and J lost 6 bases, with 11 bases between them. The CDR3 runs 12 residues. The CDR3 is CASLGDTNEQFF. CDR3 in DNA: TGTGCCAGCTTAGGAGACACCAATGAGCAGTTCTTC.

This clone was counted once. The chain has TRBV7-9 and TRBJ2-1, with 12 nucleotides matching TRBD2. V gave up 5 bases and J gave up 6 bases; unmatched junction bases: 8. This CDR3 has 16 amino acids. CDR1 is SEHNR, CDR2 FQNEAQ, per germline (reference sequence). The DNA of the CDR3 is TGTGCCAGCAGCCCCCCCCTAGCGGGGGGGACCAATGAGCAGTTCTTC. Its protein is CASSPPLAGGTNEQFF.

With respect to this clone: At the DNA level, this CDR3 is encoded by other sequences in the same sample as well. The rearrangement links TRBV6-1 to TRBJ2-7, with D possibly TRBD2 on 5 matching bases. CDR3 length: 14 amino acids. CDR1 is MNHNS and CDR2 is SASEGT in the germline V gene. With 1 base removed from V and 0 bases from J, the gap between germline ends came to 7 bases. CDR3 coding DNA: TGTGCCAGCAGTGAAGTTAGCGACTCCTACGAGCAGTACTTC. Protein product: CASSEVSDSYEQYF.

The chain links TRBV6-1 to TRBJ2-7, with D hard to call. The CDR3 is made up of 14 amino acids. V shed 3 bases and J shed 0 bases, with 9 bases lying between them. Germline values: CDR1 MNHNS, CDR2 SASEGT. CDR3 residues: CASSELLDSYEQYF. In DNA form, the CDR3 reads TGTGCCAGCAGTGAGTTGTTAGACTCCTACGAGCAGTACTTC.

The gene calls are TRBV2 and TRBJ2-2, with D tentatively TRBD2 (6 bases). The CDR3 is 15 residues long. Germline CDR1 is SNHLY and CDR2 is FYNNEI. The ends were cut back, 9 bases at V and 0 bases at J, with 14 bases in the middle. As DNA, the CDR3 is TGTGCCAGGACTGGGACTGCCTCGAACACCGGGGAGCTGTTTTTT. It specifies CARTGTASNTGELFF.

The chain couples TRBV29-1 to TRBJ2-7, with D tentatively TRBD1 (6 bases). V lost 6 bases, J lost 3 bases, and 18 bases lay in between. CDR1 SQVTM and CDR2 ANQGSEA come from the germline V gene. The CDR3 has 14 amino acids. The CDR3 coding sequence is TGCAGCGTCGCCGTGTACGGCAGGGGCTACGAGCAGTACTTC. Translating it yields CSVAVYGRGYEQYF.

DNA of the CDR3: TGTGCCAGCAGTTACTCGGGGGGGCTAGAGTCACCCCTCCACTTT. As protein: CASSYSGGLESPLHF. This chain links TRBV6-5 with TRBJ1-6; the D gene is possibly TRBD1 (6 bases). V dropped 0 bases and J dropped 10 bases, with 13 bases sitting between them. The V gene's germline CDR1 is MNHEY and CDR2 SVGAGI. This CDR3 is built from 15 residues.

V and J are TRBV27 and TRBJ1-4; 10 positions match TRBD1. This CDR3 comprises 15 residues. The V gene's germline CDR1 is MNHEY and CDR2 SMNVEV (reference sequence). The V gene end was trimmed by 6 bases and the J gene end by 7 bases; junction bases not matched to a gene: 8. The CDR3 region is CASRPGQGLGEKLFF. CDR3 sequence (DNA): TGTGCCAGCAGGCCGGGACAGGGGTTAGGTGAAAAACTGTTTTTT.

The gene calls are TRBV5-1 and TRBJ1-1; D gene ambiguous. In germline, CDR1 is SGHRS, CDR2 YFSETQ. The germline V and J ends were trimmed by 2 bases and 0 bases, with 14 bases remaining between them. This CDR3 comprises 16 residues. The DNA for the CDR3 is TGCGCCAGCAGCTTAATGCCTTGGGGATTGAACACTGAAGCTTTCTTT. Translated, it gives CASSLMPWGLNTEAFF.

A few counts support this clone. This chain joins TRBV7-9 and TRBJ1-2, with D possibly matching TRBD1 (5 bases). The V gene lost 5 bases and the J gene lost 9 bases, with 25 bases spanning the gap. Per germline, CDR1 SEHNR and CDR2 FQNEAQ (reference sequence). CDR3 length: 16 residues. This chain's CDR3 is CASSPRRTTVPLSYTF. CDR3 nucleotides: TGTGCCAGCAGCCCAAGAAGAACGACAGTTCCTCTGAGCTACACCTTC.

This clone was observed a few times. This chain uses TRBV30 with TRBJ1-1; D may be TRBD1 (5 bases). V was pared by 2 bases and J by 13 bases, with 17 bases between. The germline V gene has CDR1 GTSNPN and CDR2 SVGIG (reference sequence). The CDR3 length is 12 residues. CDR3 bases: TGTGCCTGGAGTCGAGGGACTTCCGAGGGTTTCTTT. This sequence encodes CAWSRGTSEGFF.

The chain couples TRBV11-2 to TRBJ1-4; D gene uncertain. This CDR3 has 15 amino acids. Germline V gives CDR1 SGHAT, CDR2 FQNNGV. Trimming removed 2 bases at V and 0 bases at J, with 7 bases between. The CDR3 bases are TGTGCCAGCAGCTTAACGGCCGCAACTAATGAAAAACTGTTTTTT. Translated, it gives CASSLTAATNEKLFF. The whole variable domain, remainder taken from reference TRBV11-2 and TRBJ1-4, is EAGVAQSPRYKIIEKRQSVAFWCNPISGHATLYWYQQILGQGPKLLIQFQNNGVVDDSQLPKDRFSAERLKGVDSTLKIQPAKLEDSAVYLCASSLTAATNEKLFFGSGTQLSVL.

This clone was counted only a few times. V usage is TRBV29-1 and J usage is TRBJ2-1; TRBD2 matches at 8 bases. This CDR3 has 14 residues. Losses at the gene ends were 6 bases for V and 3 bases for J; bases not matched to a gene: 7. Germline CDR1 SQVTM, CDR2 ANQGSEA. As DNA, the CDR3 is TGCAGCGTGCCAGCGGGAGAAATCTACAATGAGCAGTTCTTC. Translated, it gives CSVPAGEIYNEQFF.